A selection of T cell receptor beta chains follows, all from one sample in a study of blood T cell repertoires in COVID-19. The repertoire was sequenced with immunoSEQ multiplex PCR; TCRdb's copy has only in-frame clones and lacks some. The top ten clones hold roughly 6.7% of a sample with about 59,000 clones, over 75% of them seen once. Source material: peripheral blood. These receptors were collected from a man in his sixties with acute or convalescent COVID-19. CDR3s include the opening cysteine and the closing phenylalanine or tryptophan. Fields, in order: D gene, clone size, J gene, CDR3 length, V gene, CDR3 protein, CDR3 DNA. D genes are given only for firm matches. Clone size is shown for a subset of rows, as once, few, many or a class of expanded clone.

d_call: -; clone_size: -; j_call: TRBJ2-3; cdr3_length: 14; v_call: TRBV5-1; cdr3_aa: CASSTSSDTDTQYF; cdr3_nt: TGCGCCAGCAGCACCTCGAGTGATACAGATACGCAGTATTTT
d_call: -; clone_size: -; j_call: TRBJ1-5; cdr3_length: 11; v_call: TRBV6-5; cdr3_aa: CASGTGQPQHF; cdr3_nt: TGTGCCAGCGGAACAGGACAGCCCCAGCATTTT
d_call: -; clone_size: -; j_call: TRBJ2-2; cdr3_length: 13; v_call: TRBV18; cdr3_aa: CASSPPGGRELFF; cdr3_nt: TGTGCCAGCTCACCACCAGGTGGGCGGGAGCTGTTTTTT
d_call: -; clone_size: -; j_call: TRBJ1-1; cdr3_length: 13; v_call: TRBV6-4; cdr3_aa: CASSAGGRTEAFF; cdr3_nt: TGTGCCAGCAGTGCCGGGGGTCGGACTGAAGCTTTCTTT
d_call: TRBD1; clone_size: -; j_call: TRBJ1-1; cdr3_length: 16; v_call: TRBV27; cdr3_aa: CASSERNRGMGTEAFF; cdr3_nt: TGTGCCAGCAGTGAAAGAAACAGGGGGATGGGCACTGAAGCTTTCTTT
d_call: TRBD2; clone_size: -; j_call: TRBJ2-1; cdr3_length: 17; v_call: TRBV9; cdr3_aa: CASSFSGGRFTYNEQFF; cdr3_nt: TGTGCCAGCAGCTTTAGCGGGGGCCGTTTTACCTACAATGAGCAGTTCTTC
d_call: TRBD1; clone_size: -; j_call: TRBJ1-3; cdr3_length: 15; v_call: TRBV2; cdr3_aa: CASSAVQGARNTIYF; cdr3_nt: TGTGCCAGCAGTGCTGTTCAGGGGGCGAGAAACACCATATATTTT
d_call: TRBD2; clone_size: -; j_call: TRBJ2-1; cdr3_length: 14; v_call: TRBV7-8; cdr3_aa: CASSLLAGGPEQFF; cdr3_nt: TGTGCCAGCAGCTTACTAGCGGGGGGGCCTGAGCAGTTCTTC
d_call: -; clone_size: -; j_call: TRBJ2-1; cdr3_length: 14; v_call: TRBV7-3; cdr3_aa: CASSLTYTHNEQFF; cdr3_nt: TGTGCCAGCAGCTTGACTTACACGCACAATGAGCAGTTCTTC
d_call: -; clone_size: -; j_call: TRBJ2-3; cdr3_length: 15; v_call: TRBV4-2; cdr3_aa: CASSQVGLGADTQYF; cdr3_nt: TGTGCCAGCAGCCAAGTGGGCCTCGGGGCAGATACGCAGTATTTT
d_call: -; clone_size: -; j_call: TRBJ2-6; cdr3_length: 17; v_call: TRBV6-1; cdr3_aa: CASSVAWQGSGANVLTF; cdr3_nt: TGTGCCAGCAGTGTGGCTTGGCAGGGCTCTGGGGCCAACGTCCTGACTTTC
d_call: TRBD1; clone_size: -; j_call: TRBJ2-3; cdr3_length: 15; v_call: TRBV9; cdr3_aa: CASSVRTGGTDTQYF; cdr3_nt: TGTGCCAGCAGCGTTCGAACAGGGGGCACAGATACGCAGTATTTT
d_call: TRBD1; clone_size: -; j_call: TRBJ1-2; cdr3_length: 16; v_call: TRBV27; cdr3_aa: CASSSRTGGTGRGYTF; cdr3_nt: TGTGCCAGCAGTTCCAGGACAGGGGGCACCGGTAGAGGCTACACCTTC
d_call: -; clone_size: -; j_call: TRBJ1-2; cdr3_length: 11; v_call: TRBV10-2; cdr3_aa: CASSDEFGYTF; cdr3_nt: TGCGCCAGCAGTGATGAGTTTGGCTACACCTTC
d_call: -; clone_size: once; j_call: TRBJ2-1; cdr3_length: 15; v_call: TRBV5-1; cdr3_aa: CASSGGSTPANEQFF; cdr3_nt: TGCGCCAGCAGCGGCGGATCAACGCCGGCCAATGAGCAGTTCTTC
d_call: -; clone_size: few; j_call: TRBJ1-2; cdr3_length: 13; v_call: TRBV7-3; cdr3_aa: CASSLQGINGYTF; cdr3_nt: TGTGCCAGCAGCTTACAGGGGATCAATGGCTACACCTTC
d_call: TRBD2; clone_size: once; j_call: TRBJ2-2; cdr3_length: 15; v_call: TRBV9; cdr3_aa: CASSAGTTYTGELFF; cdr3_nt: TGTGCCAGCAGCGCGGGGACTACCTACACCGGGGAGCTGTTTTTT
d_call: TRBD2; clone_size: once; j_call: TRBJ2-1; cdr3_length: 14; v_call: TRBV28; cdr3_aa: CASSRGGSYNEQFF; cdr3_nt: TGTGCCAGCAGTCGGGGGGGTTCCTACAATGAGCAGTTCTTC
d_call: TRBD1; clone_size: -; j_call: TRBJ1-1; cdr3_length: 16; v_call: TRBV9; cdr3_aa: CASSVVRGQGGTEAFF; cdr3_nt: TGTGCCAGCAGTGTAGTTCGGGGACAGGGGGGCACTGAAGCTTTCTTT
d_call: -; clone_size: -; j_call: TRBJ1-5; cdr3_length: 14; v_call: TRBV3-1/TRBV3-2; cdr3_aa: CASSQDRGAQPQHF; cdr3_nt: TGTGCCAGCAGCCAAGATCGGGGGGCCCAGCCCCAGCATTTT
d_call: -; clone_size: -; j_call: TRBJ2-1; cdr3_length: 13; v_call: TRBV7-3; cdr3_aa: CASSPDRNNEQFF; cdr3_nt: TGTGCCAGCAGCCCGGACAGAAACAATGAGCAGTTCTTC
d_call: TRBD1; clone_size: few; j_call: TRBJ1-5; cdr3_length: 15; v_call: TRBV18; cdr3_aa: CASSHLTGPNQPQHF; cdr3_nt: TGTGCCAGCTCACACCTGACAGGGCCCAATCAGCCCCAGCATTTT
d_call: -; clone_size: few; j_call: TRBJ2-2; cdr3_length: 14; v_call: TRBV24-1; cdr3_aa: CATSDYRDTGELFF; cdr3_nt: TGTGCCACCAGTGATTACAGGGACACCGGGGAGCTGTTTTTT
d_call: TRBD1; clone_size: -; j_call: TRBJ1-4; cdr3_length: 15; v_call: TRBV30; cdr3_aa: CAWSVLGTGGEKLFF; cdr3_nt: TGTGCCTGGAGTGTACTTGGGACAGGGGGGGAAAAACTGTTTTTT
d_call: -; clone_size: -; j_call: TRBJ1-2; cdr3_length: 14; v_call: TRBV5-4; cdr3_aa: CASRSQGFEYGYTF; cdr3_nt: TGTGCCAGCAGATCTCAGGGTTTTGAGTATGGCTACACCTTC
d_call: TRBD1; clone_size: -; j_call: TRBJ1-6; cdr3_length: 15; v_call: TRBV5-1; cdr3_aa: CASSLDQGANSPLHF; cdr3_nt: TGCGCCAGCAGCTTGGACCAGGGGGCAAATTCACCCCTCCACTTT
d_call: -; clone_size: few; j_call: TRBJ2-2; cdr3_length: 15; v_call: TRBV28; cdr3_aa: CASSMIQGRTGELFF; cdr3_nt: TGTGCCAGCAGTATGATTCAGGGGCGAACCGGGGAGCTGTTTTTT
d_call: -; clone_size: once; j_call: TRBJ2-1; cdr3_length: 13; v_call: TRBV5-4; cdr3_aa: CASSFPPSREQFF; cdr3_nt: TGTGCCAGCAGCTTCCCCCCGTCTCGTGAGCAGTTCTTC
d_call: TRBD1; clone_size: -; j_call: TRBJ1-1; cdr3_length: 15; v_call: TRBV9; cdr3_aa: CASSPQGWVNTEAFF; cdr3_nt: TGTGCCAGCAGCCCACAGGGGTGGGTGAACACTGAAGCTTTCTTT
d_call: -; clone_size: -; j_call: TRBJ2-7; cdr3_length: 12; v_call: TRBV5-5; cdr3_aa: CASSPVSYEQYF; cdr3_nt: TGTGCCAGCAGCCCCGTCTCCTACGAGCAGTACTTC
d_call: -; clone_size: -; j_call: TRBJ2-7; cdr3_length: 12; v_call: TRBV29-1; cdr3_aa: CSVDRGVDEQYF; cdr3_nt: TGCAGCGTTGATCGGGGAGTCGACGAGCAGTACTTC
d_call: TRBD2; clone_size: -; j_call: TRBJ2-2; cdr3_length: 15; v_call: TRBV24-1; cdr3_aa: CATSDRGDDTGELFF; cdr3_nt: TGTGCCACCAGTGATCGGGGGGATGACACCGGGGAGCTGTTTTTT
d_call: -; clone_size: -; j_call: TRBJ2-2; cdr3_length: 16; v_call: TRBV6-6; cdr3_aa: CASSYRRVGDAGELFF; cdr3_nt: TGTGCCAGCAGTTACAGGAGGGTTGGAGACGCCGGGGAGCTGTTTTTT
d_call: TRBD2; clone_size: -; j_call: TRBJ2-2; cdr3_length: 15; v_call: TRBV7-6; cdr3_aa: CASSWTSGGTGELFF; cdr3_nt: TGTGCCAGCAGCTGGACTAGCGGGGGAACCGGGGAGCTGTTTTTT
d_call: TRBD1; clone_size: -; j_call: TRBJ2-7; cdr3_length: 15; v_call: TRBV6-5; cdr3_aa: CASSTGTGRLGEQYF; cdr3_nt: TGTGCCAGCAGTACCGGGACAGGGCGTTTGGGAGAGCAGTACTTC
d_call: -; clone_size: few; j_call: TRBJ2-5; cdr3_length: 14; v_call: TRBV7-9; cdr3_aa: CASSLESPLETQYF; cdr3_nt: TGTGCCAGCAGCTTAGAGAGCCCGCTGGAGACCCAGTACTTC
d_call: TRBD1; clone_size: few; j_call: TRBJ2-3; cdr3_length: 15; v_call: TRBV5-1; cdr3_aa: CASSPGQGWPDTQYF; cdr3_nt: TGCGCCAGCAGCCCGGGACAGGGATGGCCAGATACGCAGTATTTT
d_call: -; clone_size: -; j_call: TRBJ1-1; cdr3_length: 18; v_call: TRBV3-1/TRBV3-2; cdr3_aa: CASSQDDPADRRNTEAFF; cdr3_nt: TGTGCCAGCAGCCAAGATGATCCAGCAGACAGAAGGAACACTGAAGCTTTCTTT
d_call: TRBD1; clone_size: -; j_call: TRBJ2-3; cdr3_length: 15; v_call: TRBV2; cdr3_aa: CASMFGTGSTDTQYF; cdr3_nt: TGTGCCAGCATGTTTGGGACAGGGAGCACAGATACGCAGTATTTT
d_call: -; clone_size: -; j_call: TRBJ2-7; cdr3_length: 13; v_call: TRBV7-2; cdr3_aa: CASSVNPGYEQYF; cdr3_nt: TGTGCCAGCAGCGTGAACCCGGGCTACGAGCAGTACTTC
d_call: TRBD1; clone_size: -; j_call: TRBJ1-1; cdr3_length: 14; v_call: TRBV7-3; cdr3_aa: CASSPTGGNTEAFF; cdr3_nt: TGTGCCAGCAGCCCGACAGGGGGGAACACTGAAGCTTTCTTT
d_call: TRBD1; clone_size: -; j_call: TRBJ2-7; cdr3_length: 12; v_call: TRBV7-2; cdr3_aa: CASSRQGYEQYF; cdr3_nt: TGTGCCAGCAGCAGACAGGGATACGAGCAGTACTTC
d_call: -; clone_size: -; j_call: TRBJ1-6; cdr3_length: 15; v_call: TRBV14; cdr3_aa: CASSPQQGANSPLHF; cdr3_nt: TGTGCCAGCAGCCCCCAACAAGGGGCCAATTCACCCCTCCACTTT
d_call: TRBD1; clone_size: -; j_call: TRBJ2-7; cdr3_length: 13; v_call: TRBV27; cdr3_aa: CASSQTGKYEQYF; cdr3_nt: TGTGCCAGCAGTCAGACAGGGAAGTACGAGCAGTACTTC
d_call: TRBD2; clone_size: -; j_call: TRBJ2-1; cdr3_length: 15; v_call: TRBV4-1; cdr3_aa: CASSRGLDSYNEQFF; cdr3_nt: TGCGCCAGCAGCCGAGGACTAGATTCCTACAATGAGCAGTTCTTC
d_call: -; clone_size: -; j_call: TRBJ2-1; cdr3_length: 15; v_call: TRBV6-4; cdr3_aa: CASSERQGGFSEQFF; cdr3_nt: TGTGCCAGCAGTGAAAGGCAGGGTGGATTCAGTGAGCAGTTCTTC
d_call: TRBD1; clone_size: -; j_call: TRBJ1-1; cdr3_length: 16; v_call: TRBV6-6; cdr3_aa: CASRHRTGATNTEAFF; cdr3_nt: TGTGCCAGCAGACACCGGACAGGGGCGACGAACACTGAAGCTTTCTTT
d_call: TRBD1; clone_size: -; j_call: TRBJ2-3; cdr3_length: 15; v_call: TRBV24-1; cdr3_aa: CATSDVDRATDTQYF; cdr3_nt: TGTGCCACCAGTGATGTGGACAGGGCCACAGATACGCAGTATTTT
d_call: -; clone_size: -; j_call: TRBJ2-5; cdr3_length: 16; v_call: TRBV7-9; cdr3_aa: CASSSWGQPAQETQYF; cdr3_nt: TGTGCCAGCAGCTCTTGGGGCCAACCGGCCCAAGAGACCCAGTACTTC
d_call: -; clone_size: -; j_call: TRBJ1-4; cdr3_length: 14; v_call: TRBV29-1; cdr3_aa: CSVEDPQGYEKLFF; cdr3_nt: TGCAGCGTTGAAGATCCCCAGGGGTATGAAAAACTGTTTTTT
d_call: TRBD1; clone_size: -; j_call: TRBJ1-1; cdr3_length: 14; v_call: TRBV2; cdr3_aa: CASRTGGVITEAFF; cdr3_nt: TGTGCCAGCAGGACAGGGGGCGTTATCACTGAAGCTTTCTTT
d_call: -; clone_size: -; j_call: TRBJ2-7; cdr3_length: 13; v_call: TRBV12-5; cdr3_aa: CASGFAGGNEQYF; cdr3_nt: TGTGCTAGTGGTTTCGCCGGAGGCAACGAGCAGTACTTC
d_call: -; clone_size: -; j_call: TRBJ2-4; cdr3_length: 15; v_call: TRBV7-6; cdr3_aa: CASSLEDREGNIQYF; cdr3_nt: TGTGCCAGCAGCTTAGAGGACAGGGAGGGAAACATTCAGTACTTC
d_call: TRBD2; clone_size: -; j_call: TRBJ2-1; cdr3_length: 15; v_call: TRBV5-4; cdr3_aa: CASSRSGGLYNEQFF; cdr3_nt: TGTGCCAGCAGTCGTAGCGGGGGGCTGTACAATGAGCAGTTCTTC
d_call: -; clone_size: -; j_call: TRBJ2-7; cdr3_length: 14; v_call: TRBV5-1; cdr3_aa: CASSLDSTVNEQYF; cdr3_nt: TGCGCCAGCAGCTTGGATTCTACCGTCAACGAGCAGTACTTC
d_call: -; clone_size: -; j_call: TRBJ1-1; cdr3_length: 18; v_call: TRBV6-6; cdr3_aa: CASSPRHRYRVMNTEAFF; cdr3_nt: TGTGCCAGCAGTCCACGGCACCGCTACAGGGTTATGAACACTGAAGCTTTCTTT
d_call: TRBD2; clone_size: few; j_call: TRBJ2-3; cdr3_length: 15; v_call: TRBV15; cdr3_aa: CATSTGRGDTDTQYF; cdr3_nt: TGTGCCACCAGTACTGGGCGGGGGGACACAGATACGCAGTATTTT
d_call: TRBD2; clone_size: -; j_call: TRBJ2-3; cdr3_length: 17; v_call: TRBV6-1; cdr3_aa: CASSGGGGRSSTDTQYF; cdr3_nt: TGTGCCAGCAGTGGCGGCGGGGGGCGGTCTAGCACAGATACGCAGTATTTT
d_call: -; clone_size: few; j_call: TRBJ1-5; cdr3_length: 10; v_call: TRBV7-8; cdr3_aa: CASSAEAQHF; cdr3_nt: TGTGCCAGCAGCGCCGAGGCCCAGCATTTT
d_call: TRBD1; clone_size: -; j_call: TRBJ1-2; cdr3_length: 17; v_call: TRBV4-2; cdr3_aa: CASSQDFGTDPFYGYTF; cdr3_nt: TGTGCCAGCAGCCAAGATTTTGGGACAGATCCCTTCTATGGCTACACCTTC